One T cell receptor beta chain is described in this entry. The CDR3 has 17 residues. The junction had 13 bases not matched to a gene; V was cut back by 3 bases and J by 2 bases. The V gene's germline CDR1 is SQVTM and CDR2 ANQGSEA. Generated by immunoSEQ multiplex PCR, the TCRdb table keeps only in-frame clones and is missing some. The sample holds some 97,000 clones, 90% seen once. This sample is drawn from a study of blood T cell repertoires in COVID-19. V is TRBV29-1 and J is TRBJ2-3, with 8 positions matching TRBD1. Input material: peripheral blood. The source is a man between 45 and 60 years old with acute or convalescent COVID-19. CDR3 sequence reads: CSVDFAFTGGTTDTQYF. CDR3 in DNA: TGCAGCGTTGATTTTGCGTTTACAGGGGGGACCACAGATACGCAGTATTTT.